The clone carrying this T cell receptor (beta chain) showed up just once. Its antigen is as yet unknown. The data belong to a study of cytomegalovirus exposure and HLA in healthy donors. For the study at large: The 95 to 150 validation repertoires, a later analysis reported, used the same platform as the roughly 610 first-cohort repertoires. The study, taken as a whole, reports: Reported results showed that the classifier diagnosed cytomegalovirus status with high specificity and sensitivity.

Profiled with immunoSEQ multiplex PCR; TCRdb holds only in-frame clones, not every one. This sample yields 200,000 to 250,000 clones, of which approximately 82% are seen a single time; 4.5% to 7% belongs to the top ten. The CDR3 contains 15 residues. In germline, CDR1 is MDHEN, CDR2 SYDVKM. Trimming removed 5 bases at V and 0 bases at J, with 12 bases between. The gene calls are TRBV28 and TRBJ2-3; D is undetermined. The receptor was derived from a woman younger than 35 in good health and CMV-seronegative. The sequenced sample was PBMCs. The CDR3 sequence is CASSATEFSTDTQYF. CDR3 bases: TGTGCCAGCAGTGCGACTGAATTTAGCACAGATACGCAGTATTTT. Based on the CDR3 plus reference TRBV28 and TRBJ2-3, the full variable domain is DVKVTQSSRYLVKRTGEKVFLECVQDMDHENMFWYRQDPGLGLRLIYFSYDVKMKEKGDIPEGYSVSREKKERFSLILESASTNQTSMYLCASSATEFSTDTQYFGPGTRLTVL.